This T cell receptor beta chain was observed in a study of cytomegalovirus exposure and HLA in healthy donors. The PCR employed 60 Vbeta primers together with 13 Jbeta primers. Here immunoSEQ multiplex PCR was the method, and the copy in TCRdb shows in-frame clones only, minus some. The table shows 200,000 to 250,000 clones, with 60% to 80% occurring only once. The CDR3 has 14 amino acids. The V and J ends lost 4 bases and 16 bases, in that order; junction bases with no gene match: 14. Per germline, CDR1 MGHRA and CDR2 YSYEKL. Study outcomes and limitations: Using the classifier, cytomegalovirus status was reportedly diagnosed with high specificity and sensitivity.

With respect to this clone: The antigen remains undetermined.

Sample: PBMCs. V gene TRBV4-1 combines with J gene TRBJ1-5, with 9 positions matching TRBD1. The TCR originated in a woman in her 30s in good health and CMV-seronegative. CDR3 DNA sequence: TGCGCCAGCAGCCCCATATCGGGGACAGGGATAGTACATTTT. As protein: CASSPISGTGIVHF.